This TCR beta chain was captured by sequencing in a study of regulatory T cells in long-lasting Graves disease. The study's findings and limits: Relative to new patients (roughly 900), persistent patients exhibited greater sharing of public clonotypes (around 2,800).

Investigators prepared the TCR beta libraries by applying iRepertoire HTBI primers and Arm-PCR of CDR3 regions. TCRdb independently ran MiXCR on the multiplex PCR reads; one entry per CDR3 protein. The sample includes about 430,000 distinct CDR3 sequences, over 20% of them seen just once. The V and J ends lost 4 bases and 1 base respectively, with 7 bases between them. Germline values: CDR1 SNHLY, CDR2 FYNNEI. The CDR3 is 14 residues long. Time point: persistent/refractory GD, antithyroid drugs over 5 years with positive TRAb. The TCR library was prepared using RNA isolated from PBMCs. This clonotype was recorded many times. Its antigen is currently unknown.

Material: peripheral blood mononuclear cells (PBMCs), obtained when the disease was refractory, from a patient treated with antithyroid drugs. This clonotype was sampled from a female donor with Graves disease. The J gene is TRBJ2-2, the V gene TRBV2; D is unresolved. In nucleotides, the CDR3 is TGTGCCAGCAGTGTGTCACGGAACACCGGGGAGCTGTTTTTT. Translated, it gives CASSVSRNTGELFF.